The next 29 T cell receptor beta chains were all read from a single sample in a study of human T cells and chemical hapten exposure. Each CDR3 protein is one row after TCRdb ran MiXCR on the RACE reads. This sample has some 170,000 distinct CDR3 sequences, with 20% to 25% found just once. Indicated time point: patch test 1, 2 weeks after DPC sensitization. The treatment is: therapeutic diphenylcyclopropenone sensitization with weekly scalp DPC. The sample was whole blood, taken in connection with sensitization to the hapten diphenylcyclopropenone (DPC). These receptor sequences come from a woman in her 50s with alopecia areata. Some clones in this sample may be carry-over from other donors' samples.

The rearrangement joins TRBV5-1 to TRBJ2-7, with 11 bases fitting TRBD2. The length of the CDR3 is 15 residues. Losses at the gene ends were 0 bases for V and 2 bases for J; bases not matched to a gene: 1. Germline CDR1 and CDR2: SGHRS and YFSETQ. This CDR3 is CASSLVSGGAYEQYF. The CDR3, as DNA: TGCGCCAGCAGCTTGGTTAGCGGGGGGGCCTACGAGCAGTACTTC.

In this sample, this clonotype turned up a few times. The chain's CDR3 is CAISEVGGQNTEAFF. CDR3 sequence (DNA): TGTGCCATCAGTGAGGTCGGGGGACAAAACACTGAAGCTTTCTTT. The gene calls are TRBV10-3 and TRBJ1-1, with D possibly being TRBD1 (6 bases). The germline gives CDR1 ENHRY, CDR2 SYGVKD. V lost 2 bases, J lost 2 bases, and 12 bases lay in between. This CDR3 comprises 15 residues.

The V and J genes are TRBV20-1 and TRBJ2-1; no definite D call. The germline V and J ends were trimmed by 1 base and 4 bases, with 11 bases remaining between them. Per the germline V gene, CDR1 is DFQATT and CDR2 is SNEGSKA (reference sequence). The CDR3 covers 14 residues. CDR3 DNA: TGCAGTGCTAGAGTTGTGGGCAAATACAATGAGCAGTTCTTC. This encodes CSARVVGKYNEQFF.

Comments on this clonotype: Its ends do not fully match the called genes, so a read error is possible. The gene calls are TRBV7-8 and TRBJ2-1, with 7 bases matching TRBD2. Germline V CDR1 and CDR2: SGHVS, FQNEAQ. The length of the CDR3 is 16 residues. This CDR3 reads CVSSPEASGNYNEQFF. The CDR3 coding sequence is TGTGTCAGCAGCCCCGAGGCTAGCGGTAACTACAATGAGCAGTTCTTC.

This clonotype was counted between two and nine times. The gene calls are TRBV11-2 and TRBJ2-2; 9 bases map to TRBD2. Germline V gene sequence: CDR1 SGHAT, CDR2 FQNNGV. The V gene end was trimmed by 2 bases and the J gene end by 5 bases; junction bases not matched to a gene: 6. The CDR3 extends over 16 amino acids. The CDR3 nucleotides read TGTGCCAGCAGCTTACGGCGGGAGGGCCGAACCGGGGAGCTGTTTTTT. Its translation is CASSLRREGRTGELFF.

This chain joins TRBV7-2 and TRBJ1-6; no definite D call. The CDR3 has 14 residues. Trimming removed 1 base at V and 7 bases at J, with 8 bases between. Germline CDR1 and CDR2: SGHTA and FQGNSA. CDR3: CASSLGHGNSPLHF. CDR3 in DNA: TGTGCCAGCAGCTTAGGGCACGGGAATTCACCCCTCCACTTT.

This CDR3 reads CASSRGPSTYEQYF. In nucleotides, the CDR3 is TGTGCCAGCAGCCGGGGGCCCAGCACCTACGAGCAGTACTTC. This chain links TRBV6-5 with TRBJ2-7, with D perhaps being TRBD1 or TRBD2 (6 bases each). V was shortened by 6 bases and J by 2 bases, with 14 bases between the two germline ends. The CDR3 extends over 14 amino acids. The germline CDR1 and CDR2 sequences are MNHEY and SVGAGI.

V gene TRBV5-1 combines with J gene TRBJ2-5; TRBD2 matches 7 bases. CDR3 length: 14 residues. J was trimmed by 4 bases and V by 4 bases; bases with no gene match: 7. CDR1 and CDR2 from the germline V gene are SGHRS and YFSETQ. The CDR3 reads CASSRGLGSETQYF. CDR3 nucleotide sequence: TGCGCCAGCAGCCGAGGACTAGGGTCAGAGACCCAGTACTTC.

The chain carries TRBV18 and TRBJ2-2; TRBD2 matches 8 bases. The CDR3 totals 15 residues. Germline V gene data show CDR1 as KGHSH and CDR2 as LQKENI. Trimming removed 10 bases from V and 3 bases from J; junction bases left unmatched: 10. The CDR3 is CAKLKRERHTGELFF. CDR3 DNA: TGTGCCAAACTCAAGCGGGAGCGACACACCGGGGAGCTGTTTTTT.

The chain uses TRBV7-9 and TRBJ1-2, with TRBD1 matching over 11 bases. The trim removed 5 bases at V and 4 bases at J, leaving 6 bases unmatched. The germline gives CDR1 SEHNR, CDR2 FQNEAQ (reference sequence). CDR3 length equals 15 residues. CDR3 DNA sequence: TGTGCCAGCAGCGTAGGACAGGGGGCGGCCTATGGCTACACCTTC. Amino acid sequence: CASSVGQGAAYGYTF.

The genes are TRBV5-1 and TRBJ1-3; TRBD1 is a possible D gene (6 bases). This CDR3 is built from 17 residues. Deletions cut 0 bases from V and 2 bases from J, with 15 bases between. Germline values: CDR1 SGHRS, CDR2 YFSETQ. CDR3 in DNA: TGCGCCAGCAGCTTGGAGGTCCAGGGGTCCCCTGGAAACACCATATATTTT. Protein: CASSLEVQGSPGNTIYF.

The chain carries TRBV11-1 and TRBJ2-1; D is perhaps TRBD1 or TRBD2 (5 bases each). The germline V and J ends were trimmed by 1 base and 2 bases, with 12 bases remaining between them. This CDR3 has 16 amino acids. CDR1 is SGHAT and CDR2 is FQDESV in the germline V gene (reference sequence). Here the CDR3 DNA reads TGTGCCAGCAGCTTAGTCGGGACGTCAACCTACAATGAGCAGTTCTTC. It codes for CASSLVGTSTYNEQFF.

This clonotype occurred a few times. The chain combines TRBV3-1 with TRBJ1-1; D ambiguous. The germline gives CDR1 LGHDT, CDR2 YNNKEL (reference sequence). The CDR3 covers 14 residues. Trimming took off 0 bases at V and 10 bases at J, with 15 bases between the two ends. Here the CDR3 reads CASSQDQAHGGAFF. CDR3 DNA sequence: TGTGCCAGCAGCCAAGATCAAGCCCACGGTGGAGCTTTCTTT.

The gene calls are TRBV29-1 and TRBJ2-7, with 7 positions matching TRBD1. The junction had 7 bases not matched to a gene; V was cut back by 6 bases and J by 5 bases. CDR1 is SQVTM, CDR2 ANQGSEA, per germline. The length of the CDR3 is 12 residues. Written as DNA, the CDR3 is TGCAGCGTCCCCTGGGGACAGAACGAGCAGTACTTC. This gives the protein CSVPWGQNEQYF.

The chain carries TRBV5-1 and TRBJ2-2; 13 bases match TRBD2. Germline-derived CDR1 and CDR2 are SGHRS and YFSETQ. The CDR3 sequence is 17 residues long. V lost 3 bases to trimming and J lost 0 bases; unmatched junction nucleotides: 2. CDR3 region: CASSSGLAGANTGELFF. The CDR3 DNA reads as TGCGCCAGCAGCTCTGGACTAGCGGGAGCGAACACCGGGGAGCTGTTTTTT.

The table lists this clonotype with a few counts. The chain is built from TRBV12-3 or TRBV12-4 and TRBJ2-1; no clear D. CDR3 length: 11 residues. The V end was cut by 3 bases, the J end by 9 bases, with 6 bases between. The CDR3 DNA reads TGTGCCAGCAGTTTTGGTATTGAGCAGTTCTTC. Its protein product is CASSFGIEQFF.

The J gene is TRBJ1-5, the V gene TRBV7-6; D gene uncertain. The CDR3 extends over 14 amino acids. CDR1 is SGHVS, CDR2 FNYEAQ, per germline. Trimming pared 1 base from V and 5 bases from J, leaving 9 bases between. The CDR3 loop reads CASSLGKGHQPQHF. CDR3 DNA sequence: TGTGCCAGCAGCTTAGGGAAAGGACATCAGCCCCAGCATTTT. Full variable domain (rest looked up from reference TRBV7-6 and TRBJ1-5): GAGVSQSPRYKVTKRGQDVALRCDPISGHVSLYWYRQALGQGPEFLTYFNYEAQQDKSGLPNDRFSAERPEGSISTLTIQRTEQRDSAMYRCASSLGKGHQPQHFGDGTRLSIL.

This chain uses TRBV7-9 with TRBJ1-1; no definite D call. V lost 0 bases and J lost 0, with 11 bases in between. The CDR3 length is 16 residues. Per germline, CDR1 SEHNR and CDR2 FQNEAQ (reference sequence). The CDR3 nucleotides are TGTGCCAGCAGCTTAGCAAGGTTTGCGGTGAACACTGAAGCTTTCTTT. This codes for CASSLARFAVNTEAFF.

The V call is TRBV29-1, the J call TRBJ2-3; 9 nucleotides match TRBD1. There are 14 residues in the CDR3. Germline V CDR1 and CDR2: SQVTM, ANQGSEA. The trim removed 4 bases at V and 2 bases at J, leaving 4 bases unmatched. The CDR3: CSVVGTGSTDTQYF. The CDR3, as DNA: TGCAGCGTTGTGGGGACAGGGTCCACAGATACGCAGTATTTT.

The V call is TRBV24-1, the J call TRBJ2-3, with a weak D call TRBD1 (6 bases). V was pared by 3 bases and J by 2 bases, with 20 bases between. The V gene's germline CDR1 is KGHDR and CDR2 SFDVKD. The CDR3 has 18 amino acids. The CDR3 loop reads CATSDRAQTGQNTDTQYF. The CDR3 bases are TGTGCCACCAGTGATAGAGCTCAGACCGGACAGAACACAGATACGCAGTATTTT.

The chain combines TRBV18 with TRBJ2-7, with 12 nucleotides matching TRBD1. This CDR3 spans 18 amino acids. Germline loops: CDR1 KGHSH, CDR2 LQKENI. V lost 3 bases and J lost 4; bases outside the gene matches: 13. DNA of the CDR3: TGTGCCAGCTCACCTCGTCCCGGGACAGGGGGCGGACTTTACGAGCAGTACTTC. The encoded protein is CASSPRPGTGGGLYEQYF.

This clonotype was counted only a few times. The chain combines TRBV7-8 with TRBJ1-1; D not resolved. The germline gives CDR1 SGHVS, CDR2 FQNEAQ. The V end was cut by 4 bases, the J end by 6 bases, with 12 bases between. CDR3 length: 13 amino acids. The CDR3, as DNA: TGTGCCAGCAGCTCCATCCAAGAGGCTGAAGCTTTCTTT. It yields the protein CASSSIQEAEAFF. The entire variable domain, with the rest obtained from reference TRBV7-8 and TRBJ1-1, is as follows: GAGVSQSPRYKVAKRGQDVALRCDPISGHVSLFWYQQALGQGPEFLTYFQNEAQLDKSGLPSDRFFAERPEGSVSTLKIQRTQQEDSAVYLCASSSIQEAEAFFGQGTRLTVV.

This clonotype was counted between two and nine times. CDR3 DNA: TGTGCCAGCAGTGGTATGCGGGTCGGTGAGCAGTTCTTC. Translated, it gives CASSGMRVGEQFF. The chain uses TRBV25-1 and TRBJ2-1; tentative D call: TRBD2 (5 bases). The germline gives CDR1 MGHDK, CDR2 SYGVNS. V was cut by 4 bases and J by 9 bases, with 13 bases left in between. The CDR3 runs to 13 residues.

This chain joins TRBV11-2 and TRBJ2-3; D remains ambiguous. The CDR3 sequence is 13 residues long. Germline V gives CDR1 SGHAT, CDR2 FQNNGV. The ends were cut back, 0 bases at V and 8 bases at J, with 9 bases in the middle. CDR3: CASSLEPLGTQYF. CDR3 nucleotides: TGTGCCAGCAGCTTAGAGCCCCTCGGTACGCAGTATTTT. Variable domain in full (rest from reference TRBV11-2 and TRBJ2-3): EAGVAQSPRYKIIEKRQSVAFWCNPISGHATLYWYQQILGQGPKLLIQFQNNGVVDDSQLPKDRFSAERLKGVDSTLKIQPAKLEDSAVYLCASSLEPLGTQYFGPGTRLTVL.

The genes are TRBV29-1 and TRBJ1-2; D is undetermined. Between the trimmed V and J ends, which lost 6 bases and 6 bases, there was a span of 14 bases. The CDR3 contains 12 residues. CDR1 is SQVTM, CDR2 ANQGSEA, per germline. The CDR3 region has the DNA TGCAGCGTAAAGGGTGGAGGGCATGGCTACACCTTC. Translated, it gives CSVKGGGHGYTF.

The chain couples TRBV2 to TRBJ2-2; D is undetermined. The V gene lost 8 bases and the J gene lost 4 bases, with 14 bases spanning the gap. The germline gives CDR1 SNHLY, CDR2 FYNNEI. The CDR3 has 14 residues. CDR3 nucleotides: TGTGCCAGCCGGGTCTTCCAGCTCACCGGGGAGCTGTTTTTT. Translation: CASRVFQLTGELFF.

This clonotype turned up a few times. This chain connects TRBV10-3 to TRBJ2-7, with 11 bases aligning to TRBD2. The CDR3 contains 15 residues. The ends lost 5 bases at V and 7 bases at J; junction bases unmatched: 10. Looked up from germline, CDR1 is ENHRY and CDR2 is SYGVKD. The CDR3 region is CAISPLLAGVGEQYF. CDR3 bases: TGTGCCATCAGTCCCCTACTAGCGGGAGTAGGTGAGCAGTACTTC.

The rearrangement links TRBV12-3 or TRBV12-4 to TRBJ1-5, with a tentative D call TRBD1 (6 bases). V was cut by 6 bases and J by 9 bases, with 18 bases left in between. The CDR3 is 14 residues long. The CDR3 sequence is CASSSSGAPGPQHF. The CDR3 nucleotides read TGTGCCAGCAGCTCATCAGGGGCCCCGGGGCCCCAGCATTTT.

This clonotype was counted only a few times. V gene TRBV25-1 combines with J gene TRBJ2-5; D is unclear. The ends were cut back, 2 bases at V and 5 bases at J, with 15 bases in the middle. The CDR3 loop spans 15 amino acids. Per the germline V gene, CDR1 is MGHDK and CDR2 is SYGVNS. CDR3: CASSEPNPLLETQYF. In DNA form, the CDR3 reads TGTGCCAGCAGTGAACCGAATCCCCTCCTTGAGACCCAGTACTTC.